Following are 27 T cell receptor beta chains from one sample sequenced in a study of cytomegalovirus exposure and HLA in healthy donors. The PCR had 60 Vbeta and 13 Jbeta primers. Using immunoSEQ multiplex PCR, the repertoire was profiled, and TCRdb retains in-frame clones only, with some absent. The sample comprises 200,000 to 250,000 clones, roughly 84% of which are singletons, and approximately 0.71% rests with the top ten. Sequenced sample: PBMCs. Receptor source: a boy aged 2 to 10 in good health and CMV-seronegative.

The J gene is TRBJ2-1, the V gene TRBV19; the D is unclear. Germline V CDR1 and CDR2: LNHDA, SQIVND (reference sequence). V gave up 1 base and J gave up 11 bases, with 12 bases separating them. The length of the CDR3 is 13 residues. The CDR3 protein is CASSIGSSWKQFF. CDR3 coding DNA: TGTGCCAGTAGTATAGGCAGTAGCTGGAAGCAGTTCTTC.

The chain combines TRBV25-1 with TRBJ2-5, with D tentatively TRBD2 (5 bases). Germline CDR1 is MGHDK and CDR2 is SYGVNS. This CDR3 region has 13 residues. With 8 bases removed from V and 5 bases from J, the gap between germline ends came to 15 bases. DNA for the CDR3: TGTGCCAGCGGGGAGAGCGGACTGGAGACCCAGTACTTC. It yields the protein CASGESGLETQYF.

This chain uses TRBV5-5 with TRBJ2-5, with D perhaps TRBD1 (6 bases). The CDR3 spans 15 residues. Looked up from germline, CDR1 is SGHKS and CDR2 is YYEKEE (reference sequence). V dropped 4 bases and J dropped 1 base, with 14 bases sitting between them. The CDR3 reads CASSTRGLLQETQYF. CDR3 DNA: TGTGCCAGCAGCACCAGGGGTCTTCTCCAAGAGACCCAGTACTTC.

The V gene is TRBV5-1, the J gene TRBJ2-1, with D tentatively TRBD2 (6 bases). Germline V gene lookup returns CDR1 SGHRS and CDR2 YFSETQ. The CDR3 runs to 15 residues. The germline V and J ends were trimmed by 3 bases and 0 bases, with 10 bases remaining between them. The CDR3 nucleotides are TGCGCCAGCAGCTCGGACGGGAGCTCCTACAATGAGCAGTTCTTC. Translation gives CASSSDGSSYNEQFF.

This clone was observed a handful of times. V usage is TRBV7-2 and J usage is TRBJ2-7; 10 bases match TRBD2. V shed 2 bases, J shed 3 bases, and the junction held 7 bases outside the gene matches. Germline lookup yields CDR1 SGHTA and CDR2 FQGNSA. The CDR3 is 16 amino acids. The CDR3 loop reads CASSLRPGLADYEQYF. The CDR3 DNA sequence: TGTGCCAGCAGCTTACGCCCTGGACTAGCGGACTACGAGCAGTACTTC.

J is TRBJ2-1 and V is TRBV11-2, with D perhaps TRBD2 (6 bases). There are 16 residues in the CDR3. From germline, CDR1 is SGHAT and CDR2 FQNNGV. The V end lost 0 bases, the J end lost 0 bases, and 9 bases lay between the germline ends. The CDR3 nucleotides are TGTGCCAGCAGCTTAGAGCTAGCGAGCTCCTACAATGAGCAGTTCTTC. Translating it yields CASSLELASSYNEQFF.

This clone was seen once. The CDR3 loop reads CASSRDRQETQYF. CDR3 in DNA: TGTGCCAGCAGCCGTGACAGACAAGAGACCCAGTACTTC. This chain uses TRBV7-8 with TRBJ2-5, with D tentatively TRBD1 (5 bases). The length of the CDR3 is 13 residues. Germline V gene data show CDR1 as SGHVS and CDR2 as FQNEAQ. Deletions cut 5 bases from V and 2 bases from J, with 9 bases between. Full variable domain (remainder filled in from reference TRBV7-8 and TRBJ2-5): GAGVSQSPRYKVAKRGQDVALRCDPISGHVSLFWYQQALGQGPEFLTYFQNEAQLDKSGLPSDRFFAERPEGSVSTLKIQRTQQEDSAVYLCASSRDRQETQYFGPGTRLLVL.

This chain connects TRBV6-6 to TRBJ2-7; a weak D match, TRBD1 (6 bases). V was cut by 2 bases and J by 6 bases, with 8 bases left in between. Germline CDR1 reads MNHNY; CDR2 reads SVGAGI (reference sequence). The CDR3 is 12 amino acids. CDR3 loop: CASSYGQSEQYF. The CDR3 nucleotides are TGTGCCAGCAGTTACGGACAGAGCGAGCAGTACTTC.

V and J are TRBV11-3 and TRBJ2-7; 14 positions match TRBD2. The CDR3 loop spans 15 amino acids. V was pared by 5 bases and J by 6 bases, with 6 bases of the junction left unmatched. Germline V lookup: CDR1 SGHNT, CDR2 YENEEA. CDR3 coding DNA: TGTGCCAGCAGCCGGGGGGGGACTAGCGGGAGCGAGCAGTACTTC. Translated, it gives CASSRGGTSGSEQYF.

V is TRBV14 and J is TRBJ2-1; a possible D gene is TRBD1 (6 bases). Deletions cut 1 base from V and 8 bases from J, with 15 bases between. This CDR3 comprises 15 residues. Germline CDR1 is SGHDN and CDR2 is FVKESK. The CDR3 loop is CASSQVFGQLDEQFF. CDR3 sequence (DNA): TGTGCCAGCAGCCAAGTCTTCGGACAGCTGGATGAGCAGTTCTTC.

The chain joins TRBV6-5 to TRBJ2-7; D unclear. CDR3 size: 14 residues. Per germline, CDR1 MNHEY and CDR2 SVGAGI. Between the trimmed V and J ends, which lost 0 bases and 3 bases, there was a span of 9 bases. CDR3: CASSYSAGFYEQYF. The CDR3 DNA reads as TGTGCCAGCAGTTACTCGGCCGGGTTCTACGAGCAGTACTTC.

J is TRBJ1-1 and V is TRBV20-1, with D unclear. V was clipped by 8 bases and J by 7 bases, with 11 bases between them. The CDR3 consists of 10 residues. Germline V gene data show CDR1 as DFQATT and CDR2 as SNEGSKA (reference sequence). CDR3 sequence reads: CSPAPGEAFF. CDR3 in DNA: TGCAGTCCCGCCCCAGGTGAAGCTTTCTTT.

J is TRBJ2-1 and V is TRBV29-1, with 8 bases that match TRBD2. The germline V gene has CDR1 SQVTM and CDR2 ANQGSEA. V lost 3 bases to trimming and J lost 8 bases; unmatched junction nucleotides: 9. The CDR3 loop spans 14 amino acids. This CDR3 reads CSVDPGLGFDEQFF. CDR3 coding DNA: TGCAGCGTTGACCCGGGACTAGGTTTCGATGAGCAGTTCTTC.

This sequence joins TRBV5-1 and TRBJ2-7; 8 bases align to TRBD2. With V trimmed by 0 bases and J by 4 bases, 6 bases remained unmatched. Looked up from germline, CDR1 is SGHRS and CDR2 is YFSETQ. The CDR3 contains 15 residues. The CDR3, as DNA: TGCGCCAGCAGCTTGGAATCGGGGGGGCCGTACGAGCAGTACTTC. Residues: CASSLESGGPYEQYF.

The chain couples TRBV6-9 to TRBJ1-5; perhaps TRBD1 as D (6 bases). Germline-derived CDR1 and CDR2 are MNHGY and SVAAGI. V dropped 3 bases and J dropped 4 bases, with 16 bases sitting between them. The CDR3 is 16 residues long. CDR3 bases: TGTGCCAGCAGTTACCCTCGGGGGGGGCGGAATCAGCCCCAGCATTTT. Amino acids: CASSYPRGGRNQPQHF.

CDR3 residues: CASSESLGGSYGYTF. The CDR3, as DNA: TGTGCCAGCAGTGAAAGTCTCGGGGGAAGTTATGGCTACACCTTC. The rearrangement uses TRBV6-1 and TRBJ1-2; possible D gene TRBD1, 5 bases. Germline V gives CDR1 MNHNS, CDR2 SASEGT. The ends were cut back, 2 bases at V and 5 bases at J, with 15 bases in the middle. This CDR3 has 15 amino acids.

The J gene is TRBJ2-5, the V gene TRBV9; 7 positions match TRBD2. The V and J ends lost 0 bases and 5 bases, in that order; junction bases with no gene match: 7. The CDR3 is 15 amino acids. Germline CDR1 SGDLS, CDR2 YYNGEE. The CDR3 nucleotides are TGTGCCAGCAGCGTAGGTGCGGGAGAGGGGGAGACCCAGTACTTC. Amino acid sequence: CASSVGAGEGETQYF.

J is TRBJ2-6 and V is TRBV2; D possibly corresponds to TRBD1 (6 bases). Trimming took 7 bases from V and 0 from J, leaving 16 bases between them. The CDR3 is made up of 17 amino acids. CDR1 is SNHLY, CDR2 FYNNEI, per germline. The CDR3 here is CASKVGQTVSGANVLTF. The CDR3 bases are TGTGCCAGCAAAGTTGGACAGACCGTCTCTGGGGCCAACGTCCTGACTTTC.

The CDR3 nucleotides are TGTGCCAGTACCCACAGGGGGAACACTGAAGCTTTCTTT. Residues: CASTHRGNTEAFF. The chain uses TRBV19 and TRBJ1-1; 7 nucleotides match TRBD1. The germline V gene encodes CDR1 LNHDA and CDR2 SQIVND (reference sequence). Trimming cost V 7 bases and J 1 base; bases outside gene matches: 3. CDR3 length: 13 residues.

The rearrangement uses TRBV6-5 and TRBJ1-6; D unresolved. With 8 bases removed from V and 0 bases from J, the gap between germline ends came to 8 bases. Per the germline V gene, CDR1 is MNHEY and CDR2 is SVGAGI. This CDR3 comprises 14 residues. The CDR3: CASAEVSYNSPLHF. CDR3 sequence (DNA): TGTGCCAGCGCGGAGGTCTCCTATAATTCACCCCTCCACTTT.

The J gene is TRBJ2-3, the V gene TRBV30, with unresolved D. The germline V gene has CDR1 GTSNPN and CDR2 SVGIG (reference sequence). V lost 1 base to trimming and J lost 2 bases, with 7 bases between them. This CDR3 has 13 amino acids. CDR3 residues: CAWSAVLTDTQYF. CDR3 coding DNA: TGTGCCTGGAGTGCGGTACTCACAGATACGCAGTATTTT.

Only one count was recorded for this clone. The rearrangement uses TRBV27 and TRBJ1-2; 7 nucleotides match TRBD1. The CDR3 runs 14 residues. Trimming took 5 bases from V and 6 from J; bases not matched to a gene: 9. The V gene's germline CDR1 is MNHEY and CDR2 SMNVEV (reference sequence). The CDR3 DNA is TGTGCCAGCAGTCTCAGACAGGGTAAAGATGGCTACACCTTC. Its protein product is CASSLRQGKDGYTF.

The chain carries TRBV6-5 and TRBJ2-5; 10 bases align to TRBD2. The CDR3 extends over 15 amino acids. Germline loops: CDR1 MNHEY, CDR2 SVGAGI. V lost 6 bases and J lost 5; bases outside the gene matches: 9. The CDR3 protein is CASSRRGTSVETQYF. CDR3 nucleotide sequence: TGTGCCAGCAGCCGGCGTGGGACTAGCGTGGAGACCCAGTACTTC.

J is TRBJ2-3 and V is TRBV7-9, with 8 bases lining up with TRBD2. The CDR3 covers 16 residues. CDR1 is SEHNR and CDR2 is FQNEAQ in the germline V gene (reference sequence). The trim removed 5 bases at V and 3 bases at J, leaving 10 bases unmatched. Here the CDR3 reads CASSPREGRGTDTQYF. DNA of the CDR3: TGTGCCAGCAGCCCACGGGAGGGAAGGGGGACAGATACGCAGTATTTT.

This clone was observed a handful of times. V is TRBV30 and J is TRBJ1-5; 10 bases match TRBD1. Per the germline V gene, CDR1 is GTSNPN and CDR2 is SVGIG (reference sequence). This CDR3 region has 13 residues. Trimming at V came to 5 bases and at J to 2 bases, leaving 0 bases not matched to a gene. Here the CDR3 DNA reads TGTGCCTGGGGGACAGGGGGCAATCAGCCCCAGCATTTT. Encoded protein: CAWGTGGNQPQHF. Together with reference TRBV30 and TRBJ1-5, the CDR3 gives the full variable domain: SQTIHQWPATLVQPVGSPLSLECTVEGTSNPNLYWYRQAAGRGLQLLFYSVGIGQISSEVPQNLSASRPQDRQFILSSKKLLLSDSGFYLCAWGTGGNQPQHFGDGTRLSIL.

V gene TRBV5-1 combines with J gene TRBJ2-5; the D gene is possibly TRBD1 (6 bases). The J call may be in error: the DNA end matches TRBJ2-7 better. CDR1 is SGHRS, CDR2 YFSETQ, per germline. The CDR3 contains 14 residues. CDR3 in DNA: TGCGCCAGCAGCTTGGGGGGTCCAGGGGACGAGCAGTACTTC. Translated, it gives CASSLGGPGDEQYF.

J is TRBJ1-2 and V is TRBV7-9, with D tentatively TRBD1 (5 bases). The germline V and J ends were trimmed by 5 bases and 5 bases, with 15 bases remaining between them. This CDR3 is built from 14 residues. Germline V gene sequence: CDR1 SEHNR, CDR2 FQNEAQ (reference sequence). The CDR3 nucleotides read TGTGCCAGCAGCCGTCCCCCTGACAGTTATGGCTACACCTTC. Its protein is CASSRPPDSYGYTF.